One T cell receptor beta chain is described in this entry. The sample originates from a study of technical replicates of blood from a handful of donors. CDR1 and CDR2 (germline): MNHEY, SMNVEV (reference sequence). This CDR3 contains 17 residues. V was clipped by 1 base and J by 2 bases; unmatched bases: 8. Sequencing was performed with immunoSEQ multiplex PCR; in TCRdb, only in-frame clones are kept and a portion is missing. The sample consists of over 80,000 clones, 90% to 97% of them appearing once. J is TRBJ1-5 and V is TRBV27; 7 positions agree with TRBD1. The sequenced material came from T cells isolated from PBMCs. The receptor was derived from a human donor in good health. Here the CDR3 DNA reads TGTGCCAGCAGTTTATTTTATCGGGACAGCGGCAATCAGCCCCAGCATTTT. Amino acid sequence: CASSLFYRDSGNQPQHF.